This T cell receptor beta chain was found in a study of blood T cell repertoires in COVID-19. Study as a whole: Some COVID-19 samples were acute and others convalescent; all came from the United States, Italy and Spain. In each case, the material was cDNA or gDNA derived from T cells, B-cell-depleted T cells, or PBMCs.

CDR3 length: 14 residues. CDR1 SGHTS and CDR2 YDEGEE come from the germline V gene. Trimming at V came to 0 bases and at J to 6 bases, leaving 2 bases not matched to a gene. As processed by the authors: Quantification of nucleated cells was approximated via reference gene primer amplification. Assay used: immunoSEQ multiplex PCR; TCRdb lists only in-frame clones, some missing. D and trimming were read from the DNA, whereas the V and J calls and clone size are those reported in that table. The repertoire consists of 150,000 or so clones, with roughly nine tenths occurring once and the leading ten covering more than 3%.

The source of this sequence is a woman aged 70-85 years with acute or convalescent COVID-19. Material for sequencing was peripheral blood. The chain recombines TRBV5-8 with TRBJ2-2, with TRBD1 matching over 7 bases. The CDR3 loop reads CASSLAGGAGELFF. The CDR3 DNA reads as TGTGCCAGCAGCTTGGCAGGGGGTGCCGGGGAGCTGTTTTTT.